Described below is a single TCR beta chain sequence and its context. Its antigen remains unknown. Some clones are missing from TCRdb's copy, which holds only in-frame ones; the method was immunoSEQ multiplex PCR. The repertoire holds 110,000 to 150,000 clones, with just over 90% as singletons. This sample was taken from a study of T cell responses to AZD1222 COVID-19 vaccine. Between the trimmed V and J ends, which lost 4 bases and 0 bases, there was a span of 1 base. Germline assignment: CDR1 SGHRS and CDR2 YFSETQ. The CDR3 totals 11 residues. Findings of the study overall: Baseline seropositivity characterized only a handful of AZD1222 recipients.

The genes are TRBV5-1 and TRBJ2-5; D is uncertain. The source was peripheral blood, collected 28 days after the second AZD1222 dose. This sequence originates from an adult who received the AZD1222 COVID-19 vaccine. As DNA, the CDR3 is TGCGCCAGCAGCAACCAAGAGACCCAGTACTTC. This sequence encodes CASSNQETQYF.